The 15 T cell receptor beta chains given below trace back to one sample, sequenced in a study of T cells in Graves' hyperthyroidism and ophthalmopathy. Amplified TCR beta CDR3 regions derived from RNA transcripts. The primer set for the first-round RT-PCR of the TCR CDR3 was HTBI. TCRdb re-called the multiplex PCR reads with MiXCR, one entry per CDR3 protein. In the table there are some 460,000 distinct CDR3 sequences, 15% to 19% of which are singletons. Specimen: blood. These receptors all stem from a woman aged 18-29 years with Graves' hyperthyroidism.

In this sample, this clonotype turned up many times. J is TRBJ2-3 and V is TRBV28; a weak D match, TRBD2 (6 bases). CDR1 and CDR2 (germline): MDHEN, SYDVKM. The CDR3 is 16 amino acids. Trimming cost V 1 base and J 3 bases, with 14 bases left between them. CDR3 sequence reads: CASSLLGLLRTDTQYF. The CDR3 DNA reads TGTGCCAGCAGTTTATTGGGACTCCTACGGACAGATACGCAGTATTTT.

This clonotype was observed many times. V gene TRBV3-1 combines with J gene TRBJ2-1, with 14 bases that match TRBD2. Looked up from germline, CDR1 is LGHDT and CDR2 is YNNKEL (reference sequence). The length of the CDR3 is 15 residues. Germline trimming cut 8 bases from V and 7 bases from J; bases unmatched to any gene: 7. CDR3 in amino acids: CASALTSGRVNEQFF. For the CDR3, the DNA is TGTGCCAGCGCGTTGACTAGCGGGAGGGTAAATGAGCAGTTCTTC.

This clonotype showed up just a few times. The genes are TRBV11-2 and TRBJ2-3, with D possibly TRBD2 on 5 matching bases. The CDR3 is 14 residues long. Germline V CDR1 and CDR2: SGHAT, FQNNGV. Trimming took off 4 bases at V and 9 bases at J, with 17 bases between the two ends. CDR3 region: CASSSELGVGTQYF. The CDR3, as DNA: TGTGCCAGCAGCTCTGAGCTGGGAGTCGGCACGCAGTATTTT.

The CDR3 nucleotides read TGCGCCAGCAGCTTCCGGACTAGCGGGAGTCTTGTGCATGAGCAGTTCTTC. It specifies CASSFRTSGSLVHEQFF. The chain is built from TRBV5-1 and TRBJ2-1, with 13 bases identical to TRBD2. Germline V gene sequence: CDR1 SGHRS, CDR2 YFSETQ. The V segment lost 2 bases and the J segment 8 bases; nucleotides outside the gene matches: 10. This CDR3 contains 17 residues.

In this sample, this clonotype turned up many times. This chain connects TRBV29-1 to TRBJ2-7; tentatively, D is TRBD1 (6 bases). V gave up 3 bases and J gave up 2 bases, with 11 bases separating them. The germline CDR1 and CDR2 sequences are SQVTM and ANQGSEA. This CDR3 has 13 amino acids. As DNA, the CDR3 is TGCAGCGTTGAGACAGGTATTGCCTACGAGCAGTACTTC. This encodes CSVETGIAYEQYF.

Many counts were recorded for this clonotype. This chain connects TRBV2 to TRBJ1-5; no reliable D call. The CDR3 has 14 amino acids. Trimming stripped 5 bases from V and 0 bases from J, with 8 bases between. The germline CDR1 and CDR2 sequences are SNHLY and FYNNEI. In DNA, the CDR3 is TGTGCCAGCAGTAATCGTCGTAGCAATCAGCCCCAGCATTTT. Amino acid sequence: CASSNRRSNQPQHF.

At least ten counts were recorded for this clonotype. The rearrangement joins TRBV12-3 or TRBV12-4 to TRBJ2-3; 12 nucleotides match TRBD2. This CDR3 is built from 17 residues. V trimming: 2 bases; J trimming: 3 bases; junction bases outside the gene matches: 6. Here the CDR3 reads CASSLSTGLAGTDTQYF. The CDR3 nucleotides are TGTGCCAGCAGTTTAAGCACTGGACTAGCGGGAACAGATACGCAGTATTTT.

Only a few counts were recorded for this clonotype. The rearrangement joins TRBV7-2 to TRBJ2-7; D unresolved. V was trimmed by 3 bases and J by 5 bases, leaving 14 bases between them. Germline CDR1 SGHTA, CDR2 FQGNSA. The CDR3 length is 14 residues. The CDR3 region is CASSFFGPLNEQYF. Here the CDR3 DNA reads TGTGCCAGCAGCTTCTTCGGACCCCTAAACGAGCAGTACTTC.

The rearrangement uses TRBV10-1 and TRBJ1-1; D gene unclear. The CDR3 covers 14 residues. Germline values: CDR1 WNHNN, CDR2 SYGVQD (reference sequence). Trimming stripped 3 bases from V and 1 base from J, with 9 bases between. CDR3 nucleotides: TGCGCCAGCAGTGATGGGCAGACGAACACTGAAGCTTTCTTT. Amino acid sequence: CASSDGQTNTEAFF.

This clonotype was counted many times. This sequence joins TRBV2 and TRBJ2-7; 10 nucleotides align to TRBD1. In germline, CDR1 is SNHLY, CDR2 FYNNEI. The CDR3 is 12 residues long. V shed 11 bases and J 5 bases; nucleotides not matched to a gene: 6. In DNA, the CDR3 is TGTGCCGGGGGACAGGGGTACCACGAGCAGTACTTC. It is translated as CAGGQGYHEQYF.

The chain joins TRBV24-1 to TRBJ2-1, with D perhaps matching TRBD1 or TRBD2 (6 bases each). With 0 bases removed from V and 5 bases from J, the gap between germline ends came to 13 bases. This CDR3 has 16 amino acids. CDR1 KGHDR and CDR2 SFDVKD come from the germline V gene. The CDR3 region is CATSDLSGARNNEQFF. As DNA, the CDR3 is TGTGCCACCAGTGATTTGTCGGGGGCCCGCAACAATGAGCAGTTCTTC.

This clonotype was seen a few times. This sequence joins TRBV6-2 or TRBV6-3 and TRBJ2-6; D assignment may be TRBD1 or TRBD2 (5 bases each). The germline CDR1 and CDR2 sequences are MNHEY and SVGEGT. Trimming shortened V by 8 bases and J by 1 base, and 18 bases separated the two germline ends. The CDR3 runs 17 residues. The chain's CDR3 is CASSRAEGTSGANVLTF. DNA of the CDR3: TGTGCCAGCTCGCGGGCAGAGGGGACGTCTGGGGCCAACGTCCTGACTTTC.

At least ten counts were recorded for this clonotype. The rearrangement links TRBV20-1 to TRBJ1-2; 9 nucleotides align to TRBD1. With 5 bases clipped from V and 8 bases from J, the junction kept 18 bases outside the gene matches. The germline CDR1 and CDR2 sequences are DFQATT and SNEGSKA (reference sequence). This CDR3 comprises 16 residues. The CDR3 nucleotides are TGCAGTGCTTACATGGACAGGGGAATGAGGGGTCGCGGCTACACCTTC. Protein product: CSAYMDRGMRGRGYTF.

This chain joins TRBV7-2 and TRBJ1-5; D call uncertain. V was pared by 1 base and J by 4 bases, with 20 bases between. CDR3 length: 18 residues. Germline V CDR1 and CDR2: SGHTA, FQGNSA. The CDR3 protein is CASSLELGWNVGNQPQHF. In DNA form, the CDR3 reads TGTGCCAGCAGCTTAGAGCTCGGGTGGAACGTTGGAAATCAGCCCCAGCATTTT.

The V call is TRBV11-1, the J call TRBJ2-2; 7 bases match TRBD2. The germline V gene encodes CDR1 SGHAT and CDR2 FQDESV (reference sequence). CDR3 size: 17 residues. After removal of 7 bases from V and 4 bases from J, the junction contained 15 bases not matched to a gene. The CDR3 spells CASKPRWGGSGTGELFF. The CDR3 DNA follows: TGTGCCAGCAAGCCAAGGTGGGGAGGGTCCGGCACCGGGGAGCTGTTTTTT. Based on the CDR3 plus reference TRBV11-1 and TRBJ2-2, the full variable domain is EAEVAQSPRYKITEKSQAVAFWCDPISGHATLYWYRQILGQGPELLVQFQDESVVDDSQLPKDRFSAERLKGVDSTLKIQPAELGDSAMYLCASKPRWGGSGTGELFFGEGSRLTVL.